The 2 T cell receptor beta chains below come from one sample, sequenced in a study of graft-versus-host responses after intestinal transplantation. Antigens of these TCRs are unknown. Repertoires were generated with immunoSEQ multiplex PCR, while TCRdb's copy carries only in-frame clones and drops some. The data hold roughly 97,000 clones, with roughly 91% observed a single time. The material was unstimulated CD4+ T cells sorted from spleen or lymph node cells, obtained before transplant. These receptors came from a human donor who was the organ donor for an intestinal transplant.

The chain has TRBV6-5 and TRBJ2-3, with TRBD2 matching over 7 bases. This CDR3 is built from 15 residues. After removal of 6 bases from V and 8 bases from J, the junction contained 14 bases not matched to a gene. Looked up from germline, CDR1 is MNHEY and CDR2 is SVGAGI. The chain's CDR3 is CASSRREWGGGTQYF. The DNA of the CDR3 is TGTGCCAGCAGCCGCCGTGAGTGGGGCGGGGGTACGCAGTATTTT.

This chain links TRBV4-3 with TRBJ2-3; D gene ambiguous. CDR3 size: 16 residues. The V gene's germline CDR1 is LGHNA and CDR2 YSLEER. Trimming removed 0 bases at V and 4 bases at J, with 14 bases between. The DNA of the CDR3 is TGCGCCAGCAGCCAAGATCCATACCCCACACCAGATACGCAGTATTTT. This translates into CASSQDPYPTPDTQYF.